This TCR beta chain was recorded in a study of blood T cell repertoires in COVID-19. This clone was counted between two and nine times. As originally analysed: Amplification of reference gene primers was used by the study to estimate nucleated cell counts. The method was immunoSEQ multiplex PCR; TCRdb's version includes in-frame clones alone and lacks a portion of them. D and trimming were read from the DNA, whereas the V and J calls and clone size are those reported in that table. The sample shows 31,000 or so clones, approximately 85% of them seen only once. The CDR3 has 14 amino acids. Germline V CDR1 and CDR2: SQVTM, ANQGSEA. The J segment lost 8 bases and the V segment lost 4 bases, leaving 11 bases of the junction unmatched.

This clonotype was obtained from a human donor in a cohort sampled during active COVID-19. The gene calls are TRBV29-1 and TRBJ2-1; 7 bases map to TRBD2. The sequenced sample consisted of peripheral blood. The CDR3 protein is CSVVGGRGVDEQFF. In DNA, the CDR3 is TGCAGCGTTGTGGGCGGGAGAGGGGTCGATGAGCAGTTCTTC.